These 32 T cell receptor beta chains were sequenced from one sample in a study of T cell responses to AZD1222 COVID-19 vaccine. Clones were read by immunoSEQ multiplex PCR, and TCRdb kept only the in-frame ones, dropping some. The sample yields 78,000 or so clones, 60% to 85% seen once. The sequencing used peripheral blood, collected 28 days after the second AZD1222 dose. All receptors derive from an adult who received the AZD1222 COVID-19 vaccine.

The J gene is TRBJ1-4, the V gene TRBV11-2, with a tentative D call TRBD1 (5 bases). V was pared by 2 bases and J by 5 bases, with 12 bases between. This CDR3 is built from 15 residues. Germline V lookup: CDR1 SGHAT, CDR2 FQNNGV. CDR3 residues: CASSLSRTPNEKLFF. Here the CDR3 DNA reads TGTGCCAGCAGCTTATCTAGGACACCAAATGAAAAACTGTTTTTT.

V is TRBV7-2 and J is TRBJ1-6, with D tentatively TRBD1 (6 bases). Germline V gives CDR1 SGHTA, CDR2 FQGNSA. With 5 bases removed from V and 5 bases from J, the gap between germline ends came to 13 bases. The CDR3 length is 15 residues. The DNA for the CDR3 is TGTGCCAGCAGCCCCACAGGGTCCCATAATTCACCCCTCCACTTT. Its translation is CASSPTGSHNSPLHF. Together with reference TRBV7-2 and TRBJ1-6, the CDR3 gives the full variable domain: GAGVSQSPSNKVTEKGKDVELRCDPISGHTALYWYRQSLGQGLEFLIYFQGNSAPDKSGLPSDRFSAERTGGSVSTLTIQRTQQEDSAVYLCASSPTGSHNSPLHFGNGTRLTVT.

The V gene is TRBV7-3, the J gene TRBJ2-3; no clear D gene. The ends were cut back, 5 bases at V and 0 bases at J, with 12 bases in the middle. Germline values: CDR1 SGHTA, CDR2 FQGTGA. The CDR3 extends over 15 amino acids. CDR3 coding DNA: TGTGCCAGCAGCCCTTGGCCCTCTAGCACAGATACGCAGTATTTT. This codes for CASSPWPSSTDTQYF.

This clone was observed a few times. The chain couples TRBV19 to TRBJ2-7, with TRBD1 matching over 9 bases. This CDR3 comprises 14 residues. Germline values: CDR1 LNHDA, CDR2 SQIVND (reference sequence). Unmatched junction bases numbered 9, after V lost 7 bases and J lost 5 bases. The CDR3 spells CASKRTGEGDEQYF. CDR3 DNA sequence: TGTGCCAGTAAGCGGACAGGGGAAGGCGACGAGCAGTACTTC.

The rearrangement joins TRBV14 to TRBJ2-7; 13 bases line up with TRBD2. Unmatched junction bases numbered 3, after V lost 1 base and J lost 6 bases. Germline V gene sequence: CDR1 SGHDN, CDR2 FVKESK. The CDR3 covers 15 residues. CDR3 residues: CASSQGLAGGGEQYF. The CDR3, as DNA: TGTGCCAGCAGCCAAGGACTAGCGGGAGGCGGCGAGCAGTACTTC.

V gene TRBV18 combines with J gene TRBJ1-1; 7 bases align to TRBD1. V lost 3 bases and J lost 0; bases outside the gene matches: 7. Germline V CDR1 and CDR2: KGHSH, LQKENI. The CDR3 runs to 16 residues. The CDR3 loop is CASSPAGTAMNTEAFF. In DNA, the CDR3 is TGTGCCAGCTCACCCGCCGGGACAGCAATGAACACTGAAGCTTTCTTT.

The rearrangement joins TRBV10-3 to TRBJ1-2; possibly TRBD1 for D (5 bases). The germline V gene encodes CDR1 ENHRY and CDR2 SYGVKD. This CDR3 region has 16 residues. The germline V and J ends were trimmed by 0 bases and 8 bases, with 19 bases remaining between them. CDR3 in amino acids: CAISESTVPQAPGYTF. The CDR3 DNA follows: TGTGCCATCAGTGAGTCGACAGTTCCGCAGGCCCCAGGCTACACCTTC.

The V gene is TRBV30, the J gene TRBJ1-1; D not certain. The CDR3 is 15 residues long. Between the trimmed V and J ends, which lost 2 bases and 4 bases, there was a span of 17 bases. Germline V gives CDR1 GTSNPN, CDR2 SVGIG (reference sequence). The CDR3 sequence: CAWSYIRPSSTEAFF. DNA of the CDR3: TGTGCCTGGAGTTACATCAGGCCGAGCAGCACTGAAGCTTTCTTT.

The rearrangement links TRBV7-2 to TRBJ2-7; D is perhaps TRBD1 (6 bases). V lost 5 bases and J lost 6, with 17 bases in between. The germline CDR1 and CDR2 sequences are SGHTA and FQGNSA. The CDR3 contains 14 residues. The CDR3 loop reads CASSPRGTSLEQYF. The CDR3 DNA sequence: TGTGCCAGCAGCCCAAGGGGGACAAGCCTCGAGCAGTACTTC.

The chain carries TRBV12-3 or TRBV12-4 and TRBJ1-2, with D unclear. V dropped 5 bases and J dropped 5 bases, with 6 bases sitting between them. The CDR3 covers 11 residues. CDR3 sequence: CASSAFYGYTF. CDR3 coding DNA: TGTGCCAGCAGTGCTTTTTATGGCTACACCTTC.

V gene TRBV19 combines with J gene TRBJ2-7, with 8 bases that match TRBD2. This CDR3 spans 18 amino acids. Germline values: CDR1 LNHDA, CDR2 SQIVND (reference sequence). V gave up 3 bases and J gave up 3 bases; unmatched junction bases: 16. The CDR3 region is CASSIQAGAQTIYYEQYF. The CDR3 DNA sequence: TGTGCCAGTAGTATTCAAGCGGGAGCGCAAACAATTTACTACGAGCAGTACTTC.

The chain carries TRBV6-5 and TRBJ1-2; D might be TRBD1 (6 bases). The CDR3 length is 14 residues. From germline, CDR1 is MNHEY and CDR2 SVGAGI. V was trimmed by 2 bases and J by 3 bases, leaving 10 bases between them. This chain's CDR3 is CASSYLGQYYGYTF. CDR3 DNA: TGTGCCAGCAGTTACCTAGGACAGTACTATGGCTACACCTTC.

The J gene is TRBJ2-3, the V gene TRBV4-2, with 7 bases aligning to TRBD2. The CDR3 consists of 17 residues. The germline V gene has CDR1 LGHNA and CDR2 YNFKEQ. The trim removed 0 bases at V and 3 bases at J, leaving 9 bases unmatched. The CDR3 reads CASSQDPGLAETDTQYF. The DNA of the CDR3 is TGTGCCAGCAGCCAAGATCCTGGTCTAGCGGAAACAGATACGCAGTATTTT.

This clone was observed a single time. J is TRBJ2-1 and V is TRBV29-1; 9 bases map to TRBD2. V was pared by 0 bases and J by 8 bases, with 14 bases of the junction left unmatched. The CDR3 is 17 amino acids. The germline CDR1 and CDR2 sequences are SQVTM and ANQGSEA. The CDR3 sequence is CSVEDRGGGALRYEQFF. DNA of the CDR3: TGCAGCGTTGAAGATCGAGGCGGGGGGGCCCTTAGGTATGAGCAGTTCTTC.

This clone was found a few times. V usage is TRBV6-5 and J usage is TRBJ1-3, with D unresolved. The germline V gene encodes CDR1 MNHEY and CDR2 SVGAGI. The CDR3 runs to 15 residues. V dropped 5 bases and J dropped 3 bases, with 14 bases sitting between them. CDR3 in DNA: TGTGCCAGCAGTCGGGCCACGGCCGGTGGAAACACCATATATTTT. Translating gives CASSRATAGGNTIYF.

V and J are TRBV7-9 and TRBJ1-1; unclear D gene. The CDR3 consists of 14 residues. Germline CDR1 is SEHNR and CDR2 is FQNEAQ (reference sequence). V gave up 8 bases and J gave up 0 bases, with 13 bases separating them. CDR3 nucleotide sequence: TGTGCCAGCGCACGAGGGAGTCTGAACACTGAAGCTTTCTTT. Amino acid sequence: CASARGSLNTEAFF.

V usage is TRBV12-2 and J usage is TRBJ2-1; TRBD2 is the table's D call and was not checked against the DNA. TRBV12-2 is flagged as a pseudogene. This CDR3 comprises 16 residues. CDR3 amino acids: CASRLVTSGGVDEQFF. In DNA form, the CDR3 reads TGTGCAAGTCGCTTAGTAACTAGCGGAGGTGTGGATGAGCAGTTCTTC.

The V gene is TRBV7-9, the J gene TRBJ2-1, with TRBD2 matching 9 bases. Trimming took 5 bases from V and 5 from J; bases not matched to a gene: 10. The CDR3 consists of 16 residues. CDR1 and CDR2 from the germline V gene are SEHNR and FQNEAQ (reference sequence). The chain's CDR3 is CASSPSAGLANNEQFF. The CDR3 DNA reads TGTGCCAGCAGCCCCAGCGCGGGACTAGCAAACAATGAGCAGTTCTTC. The entire variable domain, with the rest obtained from reference TRBV7-9 and TRBJ2-1, is as follows: DTGVSQNPRHKITKRGQNVTFRCDPISEHNRLYWYRQTLGQGPEFLTYFQNEAQLEKSRLLSDRFSAERPKGSFSTLEIQRTEQGDSAMYLCASSPSAGLANNEQFFGPGTRLTVL.

This chain links TRBV15 with TRBJ2-7; 8 bases match TRBD1. V lost 6 bases to trimming and J lost 6 bases; unmatched junction nucleotides: 13. This CDR3 has 15 amino acids. Germline V gives CDR1 LNHNV, CDR2 YYDKDF (reference sequence). CDR3 coding DNA: TGTGCCACCAGTACCCAGGGGGCTGTGTTAGGCGAGCAGTACTTC. Its translation: CATSTQGAVLGEQYF.

J is TRBJ2-7 and V is TRBV19; TRBD2 is a possible D gene (5 bases). The V and J ends lost 5 bases and 1 base respectively, with 12 bases between them. This CDR3 has 14 residues. CDR1 and CDR2 from the germline V gene are LNHDA and SQIVND (reference sequence). The CDR3 loop is CASSVGESSYEQYF. CDR3 bases: TGTGCCAGTAGTGTTGGGGAGAGTTCCTACGAGCAGTACTTC.

To note about this clone: The sample carries other DNA sequences with the same CDR3. The J gene is TRBJ1-5, the V gene TRBV19; tentatively, D is TRBD1 (6 bases). The V gene lost 3 bases and the J gene lost 1 base, with 7 bases spanning the gap. The CDR3 is 14 amino acids. CDR1 and CDR2 (germline): LNHDA, SQIVND (reference sequence). The CDR3 is CASSITGSNQPQHF. The CDR3 DNA reads TGTGCCAGTAGTATCACAGGGAGCAATCAGCCCCAGCATTTT.

This chain links TRBV9 with TRBJ1-2; D gene ambiguous. The CDR3 totals 16 residues. The V end was cut by 0 bases, the J end by 6 bases, with 18 bases between. From germline, CDR1 is SGDLS and CDR2 YYNGEE. In DNA, the CDR3 is TGTGCCAGCAGCGTAGAAGCGGCTCAAAGGGTCCATGGCTACACCTTC. It codes for CASSVEAAQRVHGYTF.

V gene TRBV6-5 combines with J gene TRBJ2-7; TRBD1 aligns across 7 bases. Germline loops: CDR1 MNHEY, CDR2 SVGAGI. The CDR3 spans 13 residues. J gave up 2 bases and V 6 bases, and 4 bases lay outside the gene matches. This chain's CDR3 is CASRKDRTYEQYF. CDR3 bases: TGTGCCAGCAGAAAGGACAGGACCTACGAGCAGTACTTC.

The genes are TRBV3-1 (or the pseudogene TRBV3-2) and TRBJ2-7, with D tentatively TRBD1 (6 bases). CDR1 is LGHDT, CDR2 YNNKEL, per germline (reference sequence). The CDR3 is 14 residues long. Trimming left V 6 bases short and J 5 bases short, with 17 bases between. In DNA, the CDR3 is TGTGCCAGCAGTGGTCTGGACAGAGATCACGAGCAGTACTTC. This encodes CASSGLDRDHEQYF.

The chain is built from TRBV18 and TRBJ2-7; D is uncertain. The CDR3 has 15 amino acids. Germline values: CDR1 KGHSH, CDR2 LQKENI. With 3 bases removed from V and 2 bases from J, the gap between germline ends came to 14 bases. The CDR3 DNA is TGTGCCAGCTCACCCGGAACGCGTGGAGCCTACGAGCAGTACTTC. Translated: CASSPGTRGAYEQYF.

The chain uses TRBV7-3 and TRBJ1-6, with D uncertain. This CDR3 has 16 amino acids. The V gene's germline CDR1 is SGHTA and CDR2 FQGTGA. With 5 bases removed from V and 18 bases from J, the gap between germline ends came to 29 bases. The CDR3 DNA sequence: TGTGCCAGCAGCCCCAAGTTATCGGGGTTTCAGGTCCGTCACCACTTT. Protein product: CASSPKLSGFQVRHHF.

The chain has TRBV11-3 and TRBJ2-1, with 8 bases matching TRBD2. The trim removed 1 base at V and 6 bases at J, leaving 8 bases unmatched. Germline CDR1 and CDR2: SGHNT and YENEEA. The CDR3 consists of 16 residues. For the CDR3, the DNA is TGTGCCAGCAGCTTAGCCGGGGGGGGCCAAGGCAATGAGCAGTTCTTC. Translating gives CASSLAGGGQGNEQFF.

The rearrangement joins TRBV28 to TRBJ2-3; TRBD2 agrees at 7 bases. Germline V CDR1 and CDR2: MDHEN, SYDVKM. This CDR3 comprises 14 residues. The ends lost 1 base at V and 5 bases at J; junction bases unmatched: 3. The CDR3 nucleotides read TGTGCCAGCAGTTTATTGGGGGGGATAGATACGCAGTATTTT. This gives the protein CASSLLGGIDTQYF.

This clone was seen once. This chain links TRBV5-1 with TRBJ2-3; D uncertain. The CDR3 runs 15 residues. V lost 5 bases and J 1 base, leaving 14 bases between the germline ends. Germline CDR1 and CDR2: SGHRS and YFSETQ. In DNA form, the CDR3 reads TGCGCCAGCAGTAGTGGGCCCTCGGGCACAGATACGCAGTATTTT. It is translated as CASSSGPSGTDTQYF.

The chain's CDR3 is CASSRGLLMGTEAFF. DNA for the CDR3: TGTGCCAGCAGCAGGGGGCTGCTGATGGGGACTGAAGCTTTCTTT. This chain joins TRBV6-5 and TRBJ1-1, with TRBD1 matching 8 bases. This CDR3 has 15 amino acids. CDR1 MNHEY and CDR2 SVGAGI come from the germline V gene. The J segment lost 5 bases and the V segment lost 6 bases, leaving 11 bases of the junction unmatched.

The sample holds a few counts of this clone. This sequence joins TRBV28 and TRBJ1-1; D is ambiguous. Trimming took 7 bases from V and 1 from J, leaving 10 bases between them. CDR1 is MDHEN, CDR2 SYDVKM, per germline. The CDR3 sequence is 13 residues long. Written as DNA, the CDR3 is TGTGCCAGCAAGGAGAACGCGAACACTGAAGCTTTCTTT. It encodes CASKENANTEAFF.

The CDR3 nucleotides read TGTGCCAGCAGCCCGGAGCAGGGCCACACCGGGGAGCTGTTTTTT. Residues: CASSPEQGHTGELFF. The genes are TRBV3-1 (or the pseudogene TRBV3-2) and TRBJ2-2; TRBD1 is a possible D gene (5 bases). From germline, CDR1 is LGHDT and CDR2 YNNKEL (reference sequence). The CDR3 contains 15 residues. Trimming shortened V by 4 bases and J by 3 bases, and 12 bases separated the two germline ends.